This T cell receptor (beta chain) comes out of a study of T cell repertoires in cytomegalovirus infection. At the level of the study: Newly reported HLA-C-restricted and thoroughly characterized HLA-B-restricted CMV epitopes were employed. CMV infection and matching HLA type were both indicated by public TCR beta signatures.

Note on this clonotype: Its target is unknown.

Study-wide results and caveats: Across the ex vivo response, the dominant clonotypes were HLA-C-restricted CMV-specific TCR beta clonotypes. Summed frequency of public TCR beta families distinguished CMV carriers with the relevant HLA.

The length of the CDR3 is 15 residues. V was trimmed by 3 bases and J by 4 bases, leaving 15 bases between them. Germline loops: CDR1 KGHSH, CDR2 LQKENI. TCRdb re-called the reads with MiXCR, one entry per CDR3 protein. The sample has approximately 730,000 distinct CDR3 sequences; about 29% are singletons. The chain has TRBV18 and TRBJ1-2; D not resolved. This clonotype originated in a human donor in good health (CMV status not recorded). Some clones in this sample may be carry-over from other donors' samples. The source was cultured CD8+ T cells from PBMCs, collected from culture after CMV antigen stimulation. The CDR3 loop is CASSPETSVTYGYTF. Here the CDR3 DNA reads TGTGCCAGCTCACCGGAAACATCGGTTACCTATGGCTACACCTTC.